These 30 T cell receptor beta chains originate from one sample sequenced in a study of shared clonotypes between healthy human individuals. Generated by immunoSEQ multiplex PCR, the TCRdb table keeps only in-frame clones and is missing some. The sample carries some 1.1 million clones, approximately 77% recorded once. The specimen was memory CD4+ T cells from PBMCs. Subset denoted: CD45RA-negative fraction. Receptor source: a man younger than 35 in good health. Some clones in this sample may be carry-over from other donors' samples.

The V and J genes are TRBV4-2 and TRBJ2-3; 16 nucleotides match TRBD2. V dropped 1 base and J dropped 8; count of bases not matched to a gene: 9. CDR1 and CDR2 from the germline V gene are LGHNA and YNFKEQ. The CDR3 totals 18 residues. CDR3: CASSQAGTSGREGATQYF. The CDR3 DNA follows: TGTGCCAGCAGCCAAGCGGGGACTAGCGGGAGGGAGGGGGCTACGCAGTATTTT.

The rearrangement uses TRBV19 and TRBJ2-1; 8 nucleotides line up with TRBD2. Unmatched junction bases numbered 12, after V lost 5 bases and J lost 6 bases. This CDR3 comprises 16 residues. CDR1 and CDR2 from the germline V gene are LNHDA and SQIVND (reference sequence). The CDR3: CASSAGLAVVSNEQFF. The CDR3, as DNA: TGTGCCAGTAGTGCCGGACTAGCTGTTGTGAGCAATGAGCAGTTCTTC. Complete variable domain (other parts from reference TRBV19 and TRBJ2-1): DGGITQSPKYLFRKEGQNVTLSCEQNLNHDAMYWYRQDPGQGLRLIYYSQIVNDFQKGDIAEGYSVSREKKESFPLTVTSAQKNPTAFYLCASSAGLAVVSNEQFFGPGTRLTVL.

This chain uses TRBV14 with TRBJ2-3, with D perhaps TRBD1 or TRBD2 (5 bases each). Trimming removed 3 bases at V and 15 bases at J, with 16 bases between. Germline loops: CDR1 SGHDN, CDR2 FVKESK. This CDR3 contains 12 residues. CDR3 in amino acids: CASSQGDHLAYF. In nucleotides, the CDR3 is TGTGCCAGCAGCCAGGGGGACCACCTCGCCTATTTT. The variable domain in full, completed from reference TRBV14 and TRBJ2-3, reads EAGVTQFPSHSVIEKGQTVTLRCDPISGHDNLYWYRRVMGKEIKFLLHFVKESKQDESGMPNNRFLAERTGGTYSTLKVQPAELEDSGVYFCASSQGDHLAYFGPGTRLTVL.

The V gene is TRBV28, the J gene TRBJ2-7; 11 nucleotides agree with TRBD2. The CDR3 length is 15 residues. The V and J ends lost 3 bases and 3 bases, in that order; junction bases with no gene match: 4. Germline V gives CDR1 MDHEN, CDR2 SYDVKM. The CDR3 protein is CASSFPGTSGYEQYF. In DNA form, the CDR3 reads TGTGCCAGCAGTTTTCCCGGGACTAGCGGCTACGAGCAGTACTTC. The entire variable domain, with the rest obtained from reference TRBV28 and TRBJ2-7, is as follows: DVKVTQSSRYLVKRTGEKVFLECVQDMDHENMFWYRQDPGLGLRLIYFSYDVKMKEKGDIPEGYSVSREKKERFSLILESASTNQTSMYLCASSFPGTSGYEQYFGPGTRLTVT.

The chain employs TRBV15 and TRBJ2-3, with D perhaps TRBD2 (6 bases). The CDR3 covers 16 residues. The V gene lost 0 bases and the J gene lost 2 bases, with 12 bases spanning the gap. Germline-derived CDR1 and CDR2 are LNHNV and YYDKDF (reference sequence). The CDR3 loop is CATSRDPAGPTDTQYF. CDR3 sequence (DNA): TGTGCCACCAGCAGAGATCCGGCGGGACCCACAGATACGCAGTATTTT.

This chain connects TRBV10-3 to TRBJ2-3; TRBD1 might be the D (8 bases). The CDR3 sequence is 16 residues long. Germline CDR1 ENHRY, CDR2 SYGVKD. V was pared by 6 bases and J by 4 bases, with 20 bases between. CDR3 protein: CAIRQGEGQSPDTQYF. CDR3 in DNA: TGTGCCATCAGACAGGGGGAGGGCCAATCTCCAGATACGCAGTATTTT.

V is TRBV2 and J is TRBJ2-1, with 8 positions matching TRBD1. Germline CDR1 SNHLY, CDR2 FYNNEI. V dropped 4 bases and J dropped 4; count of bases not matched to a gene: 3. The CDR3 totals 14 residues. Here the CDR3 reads CASSAQGVYNEQFF. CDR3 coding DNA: TGTGCCAGCAGTGCACAGGGGGTGTACAATGAGCAGTTCTTC.

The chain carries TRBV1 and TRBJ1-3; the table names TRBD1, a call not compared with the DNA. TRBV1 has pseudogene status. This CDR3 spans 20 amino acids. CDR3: CTSSLRSSRGTGHSGNTIYF. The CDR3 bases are TGCACCAGCAGCCTGAGGAGTAGCAGAGGGACAGGGCATTCTGGAAACACCATATATTTT.

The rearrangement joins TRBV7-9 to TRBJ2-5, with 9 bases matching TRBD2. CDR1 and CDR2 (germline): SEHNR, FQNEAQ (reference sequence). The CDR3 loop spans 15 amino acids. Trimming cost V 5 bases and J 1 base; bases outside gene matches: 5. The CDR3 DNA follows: TGTGCCAGCAGCGCAATAGCGGGAGTCCAAGAGACCCAGTACTTC. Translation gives CASSAIAGVQETQYF.

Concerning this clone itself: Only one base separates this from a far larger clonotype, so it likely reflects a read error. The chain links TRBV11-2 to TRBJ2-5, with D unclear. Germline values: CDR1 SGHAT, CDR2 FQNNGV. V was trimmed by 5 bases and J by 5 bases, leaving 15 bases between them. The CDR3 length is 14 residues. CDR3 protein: CASSARAAGETQYF. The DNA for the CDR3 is TGTGCCAGCAGCGCACGGGCGGCTGGGGAGACCCAGTACTTC.

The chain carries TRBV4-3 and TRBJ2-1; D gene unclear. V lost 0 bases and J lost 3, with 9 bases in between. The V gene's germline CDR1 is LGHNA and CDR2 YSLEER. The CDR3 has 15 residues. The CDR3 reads CASSQDWRNYNEQFF. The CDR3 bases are TGCGCCAGCAGCCAAGATTGGCGGAACTACAATGAGCAGTTCTTC.

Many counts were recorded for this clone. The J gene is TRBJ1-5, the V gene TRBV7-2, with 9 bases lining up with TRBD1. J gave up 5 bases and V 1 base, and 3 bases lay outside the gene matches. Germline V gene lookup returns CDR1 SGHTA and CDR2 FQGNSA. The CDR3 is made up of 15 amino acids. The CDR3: CASSLDRGRDQPQHF. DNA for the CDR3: TGTGCCAGCAGCTTAGACAGGGGGCGGGATCAGCCCCAGCATTTT.

CDR3 sequence (DNA): TGTGCCTGGAGTAAGTTAGGGGGAGGAAGCACAGATACGCAGTATTTT. Its protein is CAWSKLGGGSTDTQYF. V gene TRBV30 combines with J gene TRBJ2-3; possibly TRBD1 or TRBD2 for D (6 bases each). Germline CDR1 reads GTSNPN; CDR2 reads SVGIG (reference sequence). The CDR3 has 16 amino acids. Trimming removed 2 bases from V and 0 bases from J, with 15 bases in between.

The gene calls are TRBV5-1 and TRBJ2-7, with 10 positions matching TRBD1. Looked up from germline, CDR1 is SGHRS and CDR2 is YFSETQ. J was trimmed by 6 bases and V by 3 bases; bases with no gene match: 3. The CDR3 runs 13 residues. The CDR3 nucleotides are TGCGCCAGCAGCTCGGGACAGGGGAGCGAGCAGTACTTC. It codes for CASSSGQGSEQYF.

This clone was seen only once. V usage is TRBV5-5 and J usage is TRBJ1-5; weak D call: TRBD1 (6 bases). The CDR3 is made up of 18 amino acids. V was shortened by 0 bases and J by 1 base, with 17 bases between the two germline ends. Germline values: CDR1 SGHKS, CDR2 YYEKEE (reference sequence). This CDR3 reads CASSLEGPGGASNQPQHF. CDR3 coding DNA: TGTGCCAGCAGCTTGGAAGGTCCTGGGGGGGCGAGCAATCAGCCCCAGCATTTT.

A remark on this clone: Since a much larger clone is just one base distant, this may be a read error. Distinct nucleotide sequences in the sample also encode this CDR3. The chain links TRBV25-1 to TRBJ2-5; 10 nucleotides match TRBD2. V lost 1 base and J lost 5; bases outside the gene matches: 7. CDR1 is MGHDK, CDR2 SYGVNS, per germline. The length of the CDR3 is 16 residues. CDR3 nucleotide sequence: TGTGCCAGCAGTGAATTAGCGGGAGGACCAGGTGAGACCCAGTACTTC. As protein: CASSELAGGPGETQYF. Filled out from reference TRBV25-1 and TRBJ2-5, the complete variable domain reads EADIYQTPRYLVIGTGKKITLECSQTMGHDKMYWYQQDPGMELHLIHYSYGVNSTEKGDLSSESTVSRIRTEHFPLTLESARPSHTSQYLCASSELAGGPGETQYFGPGTRLLVL.

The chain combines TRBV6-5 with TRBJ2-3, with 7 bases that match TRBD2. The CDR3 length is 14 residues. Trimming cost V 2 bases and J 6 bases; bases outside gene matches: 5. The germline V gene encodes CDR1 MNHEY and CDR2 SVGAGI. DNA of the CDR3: TGTGCCAGCAGTTACGCCCTAGCGGCGGATACGCAGTATTTT. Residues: CASSYALAADTQYF.

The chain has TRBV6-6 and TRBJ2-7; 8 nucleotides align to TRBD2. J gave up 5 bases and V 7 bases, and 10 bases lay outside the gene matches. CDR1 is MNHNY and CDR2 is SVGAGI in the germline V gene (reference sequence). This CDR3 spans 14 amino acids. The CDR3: CASNPSSGINEQYF. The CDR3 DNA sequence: TGTGCCAGCAACCCCAGTAGCGGGATCAACGAGCAGTACTTC.

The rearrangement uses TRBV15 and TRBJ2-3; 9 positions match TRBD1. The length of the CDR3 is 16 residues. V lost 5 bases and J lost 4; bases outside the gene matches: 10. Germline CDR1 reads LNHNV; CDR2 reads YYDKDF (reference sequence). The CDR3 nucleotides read TGTGCCACCAGCTGGCCCCGGGACAGGGCCGCAGATACGCAGTATTTT. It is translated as CATSWPRDRAADTQYF.

The CDR3 DNA sequence: TGTGCCAGCAGTTTATTAGGGGGCGCGGGGAATGAGCAGTTCTTC. Translation: CASSLLGGAGNEQFF. J is TRBJ2-1 and V is TRBV28; tentatively, D is TRBD1 (7 bases). Looked up from germline, CDR1 is MDHEN and CDR2 is SYDVKM. CDR3 length: 15 residues. With 1 base removed from V and 7 bases from J, the gap between germline ends came to 14 bases.

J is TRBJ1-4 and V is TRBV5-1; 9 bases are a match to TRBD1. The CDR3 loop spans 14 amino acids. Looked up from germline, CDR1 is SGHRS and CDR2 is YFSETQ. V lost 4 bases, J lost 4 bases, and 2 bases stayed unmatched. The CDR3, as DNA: TGCGCCAGCAGCGTGGGACAGGGTAATGAAAAACTGTTTTTT. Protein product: CASSVGQGNEKLFF.

The DNA of the CDR3 is TGTGCCTGGAGTAGGGGCGGGTCCCGCACCTTC. Translated: CAWSRGGSRTF. The chain recombines TRBV30 with TRBJ1-2, with D perhaps TRBD1 (5 bases). In germline, CDR1 is GTSNPN, CDR2 SVGIG (reference sequence). The CDR3 runs to 11 residues. Trimming stripped 2 bases from V and 13 bases from J, with 14 bases between. The full variable domain, with the rest looked up from reference TRBV30 and TRBJ1-2, is SQTIHQWPATLVQPVGSPLSLECTVEGTSNPNLYWYRQAAGRGLQLLFYSVGIGQISSEVPQNLSASRPQDRQFILSSKKLLLSDSGFYLCAWSRGGSRTFGSGTRLTVV.

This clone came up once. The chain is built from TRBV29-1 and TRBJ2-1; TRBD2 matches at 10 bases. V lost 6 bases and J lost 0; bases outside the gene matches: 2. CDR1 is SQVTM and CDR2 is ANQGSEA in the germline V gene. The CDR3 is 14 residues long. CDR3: CSVRTSGSYNEQFF. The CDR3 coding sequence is TGCAGCGTCCGGACTAGCGGCTCCTACAATGAGCAGTTCTTC.

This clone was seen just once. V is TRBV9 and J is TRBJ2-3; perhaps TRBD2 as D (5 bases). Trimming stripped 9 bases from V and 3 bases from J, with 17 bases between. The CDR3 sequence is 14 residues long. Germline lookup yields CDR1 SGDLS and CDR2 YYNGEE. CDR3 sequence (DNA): TGTGCCACCTCCGACCGCGGAGGTACAGATACGCAGTATTTT. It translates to CATSDRGGTDTQYF.

This CDR3 reads CSVLSTRSDTEAFF. In DNA form, the CDR3 reads TGCAGCGTTCTTTCCACCCGATCAGACACTGAAGCTTTCTTT. V gene TRBV29-1 combines with J gene TRBJ1-1; D ambiguous. Germline CDR1 is SQVTM and CDR2 is ANQGSEA. The CDR3 is 14 residues long. V gave up 5 bases and J gave up 3 bases, with 16 bases separating them.

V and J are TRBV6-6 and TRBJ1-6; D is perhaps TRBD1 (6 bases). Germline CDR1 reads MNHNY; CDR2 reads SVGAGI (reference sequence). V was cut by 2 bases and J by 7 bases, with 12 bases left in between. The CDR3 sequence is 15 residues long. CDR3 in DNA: TGTGCCAGCAGTTACACAGGGTATGGGAATTCACCCCTCCACTTT. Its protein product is CASSYTGYGNSPLHF.

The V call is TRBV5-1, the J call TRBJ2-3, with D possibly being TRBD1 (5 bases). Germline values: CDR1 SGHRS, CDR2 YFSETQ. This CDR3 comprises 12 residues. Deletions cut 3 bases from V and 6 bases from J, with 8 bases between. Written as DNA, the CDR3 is TGCGCCAGCAGCTACCGACAGGATACGCAGTATTTT. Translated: CASSYRQDTQYF.

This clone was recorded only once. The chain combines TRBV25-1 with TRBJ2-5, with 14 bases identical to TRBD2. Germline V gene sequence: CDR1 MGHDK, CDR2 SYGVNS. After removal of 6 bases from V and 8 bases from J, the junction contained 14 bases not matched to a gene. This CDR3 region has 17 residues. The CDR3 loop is CASSGGLAGAVVGTQYF. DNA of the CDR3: TGTGCCAGCAGCGGGGGACTAGCGGGAGCCGTGGTAGGCACCCAGTACTTC.

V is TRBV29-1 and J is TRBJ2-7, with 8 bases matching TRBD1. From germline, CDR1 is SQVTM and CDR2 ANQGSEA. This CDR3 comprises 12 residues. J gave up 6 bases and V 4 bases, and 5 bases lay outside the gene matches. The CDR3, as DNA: TGCAGCGTTGTACCTGGACAGGGCGAGCAGTACTTC. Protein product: CSVVPGQGEQYF.

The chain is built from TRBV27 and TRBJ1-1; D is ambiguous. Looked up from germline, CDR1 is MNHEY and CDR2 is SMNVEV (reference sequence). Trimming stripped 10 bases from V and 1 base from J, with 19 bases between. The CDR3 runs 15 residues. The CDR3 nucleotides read TGTGCCACCCAGTTTAATGGGTTGGGGAACACTGAAGCTTTCTTT. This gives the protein CATQFNGLGNTEAFF.